The clone carrying this T cell receptor beta chain was counted ten times or more. Its antigen remains unidentified. As for time point: newly diagnosed GD, antithyroid drugs for less than 3 months. Generation of the TCR library employed RNA extracted from PBMCs. This sample was taken from a study of regulatory T cells in long-lasting Graves disease. Study conclusions and caveats: New patients shared about 910 public clonotypes, and persistent patients shared more, with a few thousand.

Arm-PCR of CDR3 regions and iRepertoire HTBI primers were used to build TCR beta libraries. Each CDR3 protein gets one entry after TCRdb re-called the multiplex PCR reads with MiXCR. The sample records hundreds of thousands of distinct CDR3 sequences, 15% to 20% being singletons. With 3 bases clipped from V and 5 bases from J, the junction kept 7 bases outside the gene matches. The CDR3 extends over 16 amino acids. Germline V CDR1 and CDR2: KGHSH, LQKENI. This chain uses TRBV18 with TRBJ2-1; 10 bases match TRBD1. This receptor was identified in a female donor with Graves disease. This specimen consisted of peripheral blood mononuclear cells (PBMCs), obtained at new diagnosis, from a patient treated with antithyroid drugs. The CDR3 region has the DNA TGTGCCAGCTCACCTACAGCCGGGACAGGGGACAATGAGCAGTTCTTC. Translated, it gives CASSPTAGTGDNEQFF.